The rows below give T cell receptor beta chains drawn from one sample of a study of monozygotic twins with inflammatory bowel disease. TCRdb reprocessed the 5' RACE reads, with one entry per CDR3 protein and no DNA. This table holds 440,000 or so distinct CDR3 sequences. Sample: blood. The receptors were sampled from a human donor with ulcerative colitis or Crohn's disease, or a healthy co-twin of an affected twin (not recorded which). Both conserved end residues are part of each CDR3. Each record gives: V gene, J gene, CDR3 protein.

TRBV6-2/TRBV6-3	TRBJ1-5	CASSYGRQLHQPQHF
TRBV5-1	TRBJ2-1	CASSLIAGGYNEQFF
TRBV7-2	TRBJ2-7	CASGLFKYEQYF
TRBV7-2	TRBJ2-7	CASSGLVPYEQYF
TRBV3-1	TRBJ2-5	CASSLGRALQETQYF
TRBV11-2	TRBJ1-3	CASSFLGSGNTIYF
TRBV2	TRBJ2-2	CASSEAVRGNAGELFF
TRBV3-1	TRBJ2-2	CASSHRQGLNTGELFF
TRBV5-1	TRBJ2-1	CASSASGGGYNEQFF
TRBV18	TRBJ2-7	CASSPAISYEQYF
TRBV6-5	TRBJ2-3	CASSSTGTGWSDTQYF
TRBV2	TRBJ1-1	CASGGSLNTEAFF
TRBV27	TRBJ2-7	CASSLKGTSSYEQYF
TRBV6-1	TRBJ2-7	CASFKTSGHRSYEQYF
TRBV5-5	TRBJ1-5	CASSGGVYSNQPQHF
TRBV10-3	TRBJ1-2	CAISVKVDDGYTF
TRBV9	TRBJ1-1	CASSPMGQAGAFF
TRBV3-1	TRBJ2-1	CASSQILTSGSEQFF
TRBV20-1	TRBJ2-1	CSARQVVVSNEQFF
TRBV20-1	TRBJ1-2	CSARNREISGYTF
TRBV7-3	TRBJ2-2	CASSLSGAGSGGELFF
TRBV29-1	TRBJ2-3	CSVYGGTSTDTQYF
TRBV20-1	TRBJ2-1	CSASWAGHLYEQFF
TRBV19	TRBJ2-1	CASTLGTSSYNEQFF
TRBV7-2	TRBJ2-7	CASSLVQGGVGYEQYF
TRBV5-6	TRBJ1-3	CASSPGTGVGNTIYF
TRBV12-3/TRBV12-4	TRBJ2-5	CASSSRQAEETQYF
TRBV19	TRBJ2-3	CASSHAPASTDTQYF
TRBV28	TRBJ1-2	CASSLGGKYYGYTF
TRBV7-2	TRBJ1-2	CASSFLPGKDYGYTF
TRBV25-1	TRBJ1-1	CASSESAGGGEAFF
TRBV5-1	TRBJ2-7	CASSVNSGRGSYEQYF
TRBV27	TRBJ2-7	CASSRGQNSYEQYF
TRBV11-2	TRBJ1-1	CASSPRAGSGAFF
TRBV18	TRBJ1-5	CASSPGLNNQPQHF
TRBV4-1	TRBJ2-7	CASSQDVAGASYEQYF
TRBV20-1	TRBJ1-5	CSARDFARSNQPQHF
TRBV20-1	TRBJ2-5	CSATLAGGKETQYF
TRBV29-1	TRBJ2-2	CSVDGLAGNTGELFF
TRBV27	TRBJ2-7	CASSSAGPYEQYF
TRBV20-1	TRBJ1-4	CSANPRGGDEKLFF
TRBV7-9	TRBJ2-7	CASRSSIQGNRNEQYF
TRBV20-1	TRBJ2-7	CSARSPSGYEQYF
TRBV15	TRBJ1-1	CATSRGIVAGGVNTEAFF
TRBV5-1	TRBJ2-1	CASREGTGVYNEQFF
TRBV7-9	TRBJ2-7	CASSSSLAGGNHEQYF
TRBV12-3/TRBV12-4	TRBJ1-6	CASSPGQNNSPLHF
TRBV5-1	TRBJ2-2	CASSGRTNTGELFF
TRBV5-1	TRBJ1-1	CASSSDTRAFF
TRBV5-1	TRBJ2-7	CASSGAGTSGGYEQYF
TRBV27	TRBJ1-5	CASSLGRGSNQPQHF
TRBV28	TRBJ2-3	CASSPGLRGHTDTQYF
TRBV7-7	TRBJ2-2	CASSSIAGANTGELFF
TRBV7-6	TRBJ1-1	CASSLSRTGRSNEAFF
TRBV28	TRBJ1-5	CASVAGGSGQPQHF
TRBV3-1	TRBJ2-7	CASSQQRDNYEQYF
TRBV19	TRBJ2-1	CASSDSVSTEQFF